This T cell receptor beta chain is drawn from a study of CD8+ T cells in alopecia areata (dated by TCRdb to 2016 to 2018). About the study as a whole: The treated patients, all with moderate-to-severe alopecia areata, were enrolled in an open-label pilot trial of oral tofacitinib given at 5 to 10 mg twice daily. Tofacitinib was given for 6 to 18 months, followed by 6 months of follow-up off drug to assess delayed response and recurrence. In both human patients and the C3H/HeJ mouse model, the study applied high-throughput TCRbeta sequencing to look at T cell clonal expansion in alopecia areata. In humans, TCRbeta sequencing was performed on scalp tissue and on sorted CD4+ and CD8+ peripheral blood T cells from healthy controls and from patients with patchy or totalis/universalis alopecia areata. Tofacitinib-treated patients had biopsies at baseline and at 4 and 24 weeks of treatment, with a later scalp biopsy in several patients. Clonality in the scalp was compared among normal scalp (n=4), patchy alopecia areata scalp (n=8), and alopecia totalis/universalis scalp (n=8). RNA was extracted with the PAXgene miRNA kit for fixed scalp, the miRNeasy kit for PBMCs, and the RNeasy kit for mouse skin. Amplification of TCRbeta CDR3 regions was done by immunoSEQ multiplex PCR using 35 Vbeta forward primers and 13 Jbeta reverse primers.

The intended sense of this specimen's time point label: baseline before oral tofacitinib. Peripheral blood and lesional scalp punch biopsies were obtained from patients with alopecia areata. After PBMCs were isolated by density centrifugation and stained for CD3, CD4 and CD8, a FACSAria was used to sort CD4+ and CD8+ T cells. Notes on this clone: The antigen this receptor binds is unknown. No quality values exist for individual bases; no much larger clone is one base distant.

Libraries were prepared through the immunoSEQ multiplex PCR assay. RNA was extracted from all samples and reverse transcribed into cDNA as template for TCR sequencing. SuperScript III was used for first-strand cDNA synthesis, primed with a 2:1 mix of oligo-dT and random hexamers. Amplification bias was assessed with a synthetic immune receptor repertoire, and residual bias was removed computationally. As for how the authors treated the data: Raw reads were preprocessed to remove errors, and CDR3 was defined according to IMGT conventions as the region from the conserved cysteine to phenylalanine. Clonality was calculated as 1 minus Shannon entropy normalized by log2 of the number of productive unique TCRs. Whether scalp clones were CD4 or CD8 was inferred by matching scalp TCRbeta sequences against CD4 and CD8 repertoires sorted from blood. This is the immuneACCESS table as TCRdb keeps it, with only in-frame sequences that have V and J called. A part of the clones is gone; compared with another copy, unresolved V genes explain less than half, and the rest is unexplained. V, J and clone size reflect that table, while D and trimming were determined from the DNA. In all, the sample holds 45,000 to 70,000 clones, and 96% of those were seen once. The top ten hold 25% to 30% of the sample.

Measured from the cysteine to the phenylalanine, the CDR3 is 14 residues long. The sequence is cut down to CDR3 DNA, 42 bases in frame from base 1. V is reduced by 4 bases and J by 5 bases, leaving a spacing of 15 bases between them. The germline V gene (reference sequence) supplies CDR1 MNHEY and CDR2 SMNVEV. On the study overall, not on this receptor specifically: Lesional scalp, especially in alopecia totalis/universalis, showed higher clonality and more expanded CD8+ clones than normal scalp, suggesting antigenic drive. Resident alphabeta T cells in normal human skin are also sequenced, complicating scalp TCR repertoire analysis, unlike mouse skin dominated by gammadelta T cells. Compared with mice, TCR sequences shared between patients were less clear, possibly partly because of HLA diversity across the patient population.

The clonotype was recovered from a human donor with alopecia areata. Sequenced here: CD8+ T cells sorted from blood, sampled at week 0. The rearranged chain carries TRBV27 and TRBJ2-7, with a tentative D gene TRBD1 over 6 matching bases. The CDR3: CASSSLGALDEQYF. Read as DNA, the sequence is TGTGCCAGCAGTTCCCTGGGGGCGCTGGACGAGCAGTACTTC.